This T cell receptor beta chain was sequenced during a study of patients and donors after allogeneic stem cell transplantation. V lost 4 bases and J 7 bases, leaving 13 bases between the germline ends. The CDR3 extends over 13 amino acids. Per the germline V gene, CDR1 is DFQATT and CDR2 is SNEGSKA (reference sequence). This clonotype has at least ten counts. TCRdb used MiXCR to reprocess the RT-PCR reads, holding one entry per CDR3 protein. The data contain fewer than 250,000 distinct CDR3 sequences, roughly an eighth of them singletons. Sequencing was carried out using blood, either unsorted or a sorted T cell fraction (not recorded which). The V call is TRBV20-1, the J call TRBJ1-4, with D perhaps matching TRBD1 (5 bases). The receptor comes from a human donor who was either an allogeneic HSCT recipient or a stem cell or donor lymphocyte infusion donor (not recorded which). It is not recorded whose cells these are; they may come from a transplant donor. The CDR3 coding sequence is TGCAGTGCTAAGTCCGGGACGGGTGAAAAACTGTTTTTT. It specifies CSAKSGTGEKLFF.